What follows is one TCR beta chain and its context. Its antigen is currently not known. One base away there is no much larger clone; base qualities are not given. This record belongs to a study of OX40 agonist ivuxolimab in advanced cancers. Regarding the complete study: Ivuxolimab was a fully human IgG2 agonistic monoclonal antibody targeting the costimulatory receptor OX40 (CD134). Intravenous ivuxolimab was administered to patients every 2 weeks at six dose levels: 0.01, 0.1, 0.3, 1.5, 3 and 10 mg/kg. Of the approximately 50 patients in dose escalation, some 20 had hepatocellular carcinoma, some 15 had melanoma, 9 had renal cell carcinoma and 9 had head and neck cancer. In the dose-escalation cohort, 70% to 85% of patients were male, and the mean age was roughly 60 years, with a range of about 23 to 90. Prior anti-PD-1, anti-PD-L1 or anti-CTLA-4 therapy was permitted, and less than 45% of dose-escalation patients had received checkpoint inhibitors. Three dose-escalation patients achieved partial responses, one with hepatocellular carcinoma and two with cutaneous melanoma. Peripheral TCRbeta sequencing aimed to test whether ivuxolimab altered TCR sequence diversity and caused clonal T-cell expansion. The monotherapy dose-escalation portion (N = 52 patients) of the phase I ivuxolimab trial is reported in the paper.

The CDR3 runs 16 residues from the cysteine to the phenylalanine. Only the CDR3 DNA is retained, 48 bases long and in frame from the first base. The germline V gene (reference sequence) gives CDR1 as SEHNR and CDR2 as FQNEAQ. V drops 1 base and J drops 4 bases, leaving 11 bases in between. The full study reports these points: Clonal expansion of both CD4+ and CD8+ blood T cells was observed from baseline to week 6 at doses 0.1 to 3.0 mg/kg. The antigen specificity of the clonally expanded peripheral T cells was not determined. After ivuxolimab, CD8+ T cells had more expanded clones than CD4+ T cells on average. In the 0.1-3.0 mg/kg groups, partial responders were among the patients with the lowest normalized peripheral clonal expansion, particularly in CD8+ T cells. Low levels of normalized T-cell clonal expansion were also seen in some patients who did not respond.

Patients with a history of autoimmune disease or receiving systemic immunosuppression were excluded from the trial. Peripheral blood for TCR sequencing was collected from all dose cohorts at baseline, on cycle 4 day 1, and on cycle 7 day 1. The samples were taken from a phase I, first-in-human, multicenter, open-label dose-escalation trial of ivuxolimab. Adults with locally advanced or metastatic melanoma, renal cell carcinoma, hepatocellular carcinoma or head and neck squamous cell carcinoma were enrolled in the trial. Before TCR sequencing, CD4+ T cells and CD8+ T cells from peripheral blood were sorted into separate populations. For sequencing of the TCRbeta CDR3 region, genomic DNA was extracted from the sorted cells. The immunoSEQ Assay was used to sequence the TCRbeta CDR3 regions. In TCRdb, the immuneACCESS table is reduced to in-frame sequences with V and J assigned. These tables do not hold every clone; where another copy was compared, an unresolved V gene accounts for under half, and the others remain unexplained. Recorded for this sample are fewer than 120,000 clones; around nine tenths of them occurred a single time. Around 0.26% of the sample is in the top ten clones.

The sequence was obtained from an adult with an advanced solid tumor such as melanoma, head and neck, liver or kidney cancer. The rearranged chain carries TRBV7-9 and TRBJ2-6, with an unclear D gene assignment. The sample in question was CD4+ or CD8+ T cells sorted from blood, obtained in a trial of the OX40 agonist ivuxolimab. The nucleotide sequence is TGTGCCAGCAGCTTAGAGGGCAGGCCCGGGGCCAACGTCCTGACTTTC. It translates as CASSLEGRPGANVLTF. When the CDR3 is completed using the reference TRBV7-9 and TRBJ2-6 genes on either side, the full variable domain is DTGVSQNPRHKITKRGQNVTFRCDPISEHNRLYWYRQTLGQGPEFLTYFQNEAQLEKSRLLSDRFSAERPKGSFSTLEIQRTEQGDSAMYLCASSLEGRPGANVLTFGAGSRLTVL.